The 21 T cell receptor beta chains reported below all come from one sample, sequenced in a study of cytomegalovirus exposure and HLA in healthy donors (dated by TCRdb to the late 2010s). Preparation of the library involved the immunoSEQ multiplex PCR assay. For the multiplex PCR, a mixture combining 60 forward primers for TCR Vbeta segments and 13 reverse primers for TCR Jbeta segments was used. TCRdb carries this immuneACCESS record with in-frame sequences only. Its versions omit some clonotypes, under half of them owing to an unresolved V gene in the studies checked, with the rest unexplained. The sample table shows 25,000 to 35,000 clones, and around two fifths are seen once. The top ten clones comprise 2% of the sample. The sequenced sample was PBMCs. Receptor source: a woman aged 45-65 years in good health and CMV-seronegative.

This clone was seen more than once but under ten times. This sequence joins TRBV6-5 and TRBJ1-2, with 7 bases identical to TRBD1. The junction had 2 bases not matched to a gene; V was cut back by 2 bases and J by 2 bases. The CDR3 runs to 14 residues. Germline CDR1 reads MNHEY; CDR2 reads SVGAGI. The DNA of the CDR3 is TGTGCCAGCAGTTACAAGGGACAGAACTATGGCTACACCTTC. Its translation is CASSYKGQNYGYTF.

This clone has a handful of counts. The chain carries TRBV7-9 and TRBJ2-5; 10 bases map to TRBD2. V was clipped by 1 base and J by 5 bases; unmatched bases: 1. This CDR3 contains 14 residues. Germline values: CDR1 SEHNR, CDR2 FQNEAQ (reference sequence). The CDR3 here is CASSLGTSGETQYF. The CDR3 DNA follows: TGTGCCAGCAGCTTAGGGACTAGCGGTGAGACCCAGTACTTC.

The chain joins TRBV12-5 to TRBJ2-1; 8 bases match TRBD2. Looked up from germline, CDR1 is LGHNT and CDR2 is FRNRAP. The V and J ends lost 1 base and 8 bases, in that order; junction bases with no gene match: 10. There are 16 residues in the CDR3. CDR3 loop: CASGLADFTGGDEQFF. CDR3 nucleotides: TGTGCTAGTGGTTTGGCTGACTTTACGGGAGGGGATGAGCAGTTCTTC.

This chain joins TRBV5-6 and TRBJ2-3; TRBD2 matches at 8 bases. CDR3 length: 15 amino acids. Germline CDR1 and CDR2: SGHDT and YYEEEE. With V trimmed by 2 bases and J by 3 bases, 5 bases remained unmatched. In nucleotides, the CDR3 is TGTGCCAGCAGCTTCGCGGGGGGTTGGACAGATACGCAGTATTTT. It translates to CASSFAGGWTDTQYF. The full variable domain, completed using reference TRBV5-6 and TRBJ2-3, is DAGVTQSPTHLIKTRGQQVTLRCSPKSGHDTVSWYQQALGQGPQFIFQYYEEEERQRGNFPDRFSGHQFPNYSSELNVNALLLGDSALYLCASSFAGGWTDTQYFGPGTRLTVL.

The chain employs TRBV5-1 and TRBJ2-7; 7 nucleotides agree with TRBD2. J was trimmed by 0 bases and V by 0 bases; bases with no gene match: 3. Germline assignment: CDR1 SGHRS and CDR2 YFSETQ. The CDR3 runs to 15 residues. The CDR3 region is CASSLVLASSYEQYF. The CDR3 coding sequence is TGCGCCAGCAGCTTGGTACTAGCGAGCTCCTACGAGCAGTACTTC.

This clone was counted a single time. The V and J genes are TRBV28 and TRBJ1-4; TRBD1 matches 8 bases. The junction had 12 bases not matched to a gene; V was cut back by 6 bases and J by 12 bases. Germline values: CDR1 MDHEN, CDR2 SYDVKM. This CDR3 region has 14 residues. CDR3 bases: TGTGCCAGCAGCACAGCAGGGGGCGCGGGGGAACTGTTTTTT. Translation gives CASSTAGGAGELFF.

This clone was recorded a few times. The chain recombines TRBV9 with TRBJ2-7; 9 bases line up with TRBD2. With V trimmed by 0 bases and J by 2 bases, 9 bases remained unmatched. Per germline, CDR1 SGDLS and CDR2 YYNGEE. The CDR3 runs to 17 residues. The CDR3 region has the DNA TGTGCCAGCAGCGTAGCAATCGCGGGAGGGCGGACCTACGAGCAGTACTTC. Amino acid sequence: CASSVAIAGGRTYEQYF. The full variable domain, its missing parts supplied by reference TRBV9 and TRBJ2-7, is DSGVTQTPKHLITATGQRVTLRCSPRSGDLSVYWYQQSLDQGLQFLIQYYNGEERAKGNILERFSAQQFPDLHSELNLSSLELGDSALYFCASSVAIAGGRTYEQYFGPGTRLTVT.

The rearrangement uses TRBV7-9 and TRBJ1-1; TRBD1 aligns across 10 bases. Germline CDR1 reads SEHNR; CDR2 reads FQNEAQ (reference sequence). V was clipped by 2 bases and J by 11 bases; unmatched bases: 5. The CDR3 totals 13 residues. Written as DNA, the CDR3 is TGTGCCAGCAGCTTACAGACAGGGGGCGAGGCTTTCTTT. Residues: CASSLQTGGEAFF. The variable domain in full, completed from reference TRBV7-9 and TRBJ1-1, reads DTGVSQNPRHKITKRGQNVTFRCDPISEHNRLYWYRQTLGQGPEFLTYFQNEAQLEKSRLLSDRFSAERPKGSFSTLEIQRTEQGDSAMYLCASSLQTGGEAFFGQGTRLTVV.

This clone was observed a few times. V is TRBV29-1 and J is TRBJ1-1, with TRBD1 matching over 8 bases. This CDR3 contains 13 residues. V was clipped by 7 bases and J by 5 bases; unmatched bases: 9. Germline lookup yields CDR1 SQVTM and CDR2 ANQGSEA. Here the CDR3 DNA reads TGCAGCGCGTCGGCAGGGGGCTCAACTGAAGCTTTCTTT. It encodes CSASAGGSTEAFF. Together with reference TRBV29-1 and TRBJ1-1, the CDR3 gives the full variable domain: SAVISQKPSRDICQRGTSLTIQCQVDSQVTMMFWYRQQPGQSLTLIATANQGSEATYESGFVIDKFPISRPNLTFSTLTVSNMSPEDSSIYLCSASAGGSTEAFFGQGTRLTVV.

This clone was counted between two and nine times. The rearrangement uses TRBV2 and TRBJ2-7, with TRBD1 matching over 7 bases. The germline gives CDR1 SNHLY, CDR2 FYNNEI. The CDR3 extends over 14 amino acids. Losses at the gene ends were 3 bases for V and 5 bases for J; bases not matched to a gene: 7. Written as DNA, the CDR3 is TGTGCCAGCAGTGAGTACGGGACAGTTGACGAGCAGTACTTC. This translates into CASSEYGTVDEQYF.

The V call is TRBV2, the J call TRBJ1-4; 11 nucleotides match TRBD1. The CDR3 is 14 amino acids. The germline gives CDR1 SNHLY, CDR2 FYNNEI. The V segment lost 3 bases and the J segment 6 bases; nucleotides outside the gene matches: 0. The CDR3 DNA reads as TGTGCCAGCAGTGAGGACAGGGGGCATGAAAAACTGTTTTTT. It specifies CASSEDRGHEKLFF.

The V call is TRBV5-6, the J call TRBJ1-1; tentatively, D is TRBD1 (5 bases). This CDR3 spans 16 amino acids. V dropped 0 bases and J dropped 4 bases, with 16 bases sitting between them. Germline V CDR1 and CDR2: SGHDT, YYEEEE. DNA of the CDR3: TGTGCCAGCAGCTTGGTGGGAGGGGTTTATGGCACTGAAGCTTTCTTT. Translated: CASSLVGGVYGTEAFF.

Here the CDR3 reads CASSLAAGTPTDTQYF. In DNA form, the CDR3 reads TGTGCCAGCAGCTTGGCGGCGGGAACCCCCACAGATACGCAGTATTTT. This chain uses TRBV5-6 with TRBJ2-3; D is possibly TRBD2 (6 bases). This CDR3 is 16 amino acids long. With 0 bases removed from V and 2 bases from J, the gap between germline ends came to 13 bases. Germline CDR1 SGHDT, CDR2 YYEEEE.

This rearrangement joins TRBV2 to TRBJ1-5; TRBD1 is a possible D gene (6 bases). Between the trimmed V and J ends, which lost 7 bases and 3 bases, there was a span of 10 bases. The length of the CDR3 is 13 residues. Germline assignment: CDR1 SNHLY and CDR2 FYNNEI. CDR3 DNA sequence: TGTGCCAGCACCCGGGACACCAATCAGCCCCAGCATTTT. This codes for CASTRDTNQPQHF.

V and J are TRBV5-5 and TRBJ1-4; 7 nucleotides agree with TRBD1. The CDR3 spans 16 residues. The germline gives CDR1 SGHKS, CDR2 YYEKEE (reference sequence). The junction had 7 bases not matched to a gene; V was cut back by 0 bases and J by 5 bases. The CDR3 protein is CASSLAWTGLNEKLFF. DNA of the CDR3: TGTGCCAGCAGCTTGGCATGGACAGGTTTAAATGAAAAACTGTTTTTT.

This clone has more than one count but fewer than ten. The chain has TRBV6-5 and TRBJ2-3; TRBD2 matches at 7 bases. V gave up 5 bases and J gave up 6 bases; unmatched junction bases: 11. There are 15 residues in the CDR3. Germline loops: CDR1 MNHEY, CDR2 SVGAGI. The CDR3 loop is CASSGGSGGSDTQYF. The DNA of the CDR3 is TGTGCCAGCAGTGGTGGGTCGGGGGGTTCGGATACGCAGTATTTT.

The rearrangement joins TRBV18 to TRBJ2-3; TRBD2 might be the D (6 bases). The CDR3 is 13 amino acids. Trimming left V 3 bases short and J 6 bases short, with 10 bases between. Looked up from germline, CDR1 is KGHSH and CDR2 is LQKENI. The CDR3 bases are TGTGCCAGCTCACCCCGACGGGAGGATACGCAGTATTTT. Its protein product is CASSPRREDTQYF.

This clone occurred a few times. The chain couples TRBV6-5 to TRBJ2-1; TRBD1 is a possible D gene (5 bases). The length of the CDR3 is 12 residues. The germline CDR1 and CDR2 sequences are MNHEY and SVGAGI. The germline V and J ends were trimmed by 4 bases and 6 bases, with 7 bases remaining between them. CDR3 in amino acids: CASSSDTNEQFF. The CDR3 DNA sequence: TGTGCCAGCAGTTCGGACACCAATGAGCAGTTCTTC.

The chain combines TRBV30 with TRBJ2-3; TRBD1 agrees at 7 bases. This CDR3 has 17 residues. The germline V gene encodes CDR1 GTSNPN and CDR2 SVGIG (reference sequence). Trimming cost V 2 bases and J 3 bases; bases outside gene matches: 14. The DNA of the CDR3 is TGTGCCTGGAGTACCCCCAAACAGGGGATTGGAACAGATACGCAGTATTTT. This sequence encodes CAWSTPKQGIGTDTQYF.

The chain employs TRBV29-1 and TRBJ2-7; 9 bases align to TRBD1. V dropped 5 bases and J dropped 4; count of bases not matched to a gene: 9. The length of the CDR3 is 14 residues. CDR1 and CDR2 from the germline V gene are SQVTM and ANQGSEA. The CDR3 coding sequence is TGCAGCGTTTCAGACCCGACAGGGGGGTACGAGCAGTACTTC. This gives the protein CSVSDPTGGYEQYF.

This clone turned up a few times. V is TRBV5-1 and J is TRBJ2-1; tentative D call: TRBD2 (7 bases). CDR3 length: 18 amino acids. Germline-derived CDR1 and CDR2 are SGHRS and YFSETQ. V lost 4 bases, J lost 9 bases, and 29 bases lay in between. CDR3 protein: CASSLELSKGGPASEQFF. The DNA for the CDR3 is TGCGCCAGCAGCCTAGAGCTGTCGAAGGGGGGGCCAGCGAGTGAGCAGTTCTTC.